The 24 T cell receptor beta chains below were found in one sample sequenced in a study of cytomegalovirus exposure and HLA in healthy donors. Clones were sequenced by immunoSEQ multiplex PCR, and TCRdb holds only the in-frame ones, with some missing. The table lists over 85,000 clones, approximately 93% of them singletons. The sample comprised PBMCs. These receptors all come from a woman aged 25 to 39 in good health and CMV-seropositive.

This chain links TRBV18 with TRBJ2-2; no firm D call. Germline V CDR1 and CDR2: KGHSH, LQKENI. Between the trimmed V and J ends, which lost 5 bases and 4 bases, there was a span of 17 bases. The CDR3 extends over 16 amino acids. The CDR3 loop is CASSSNSLAFTGELFF. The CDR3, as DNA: TGTGCCAGCTCAAGTAACAGTCTTGCGTTCACCGGGGAGCTGTTTTTT.

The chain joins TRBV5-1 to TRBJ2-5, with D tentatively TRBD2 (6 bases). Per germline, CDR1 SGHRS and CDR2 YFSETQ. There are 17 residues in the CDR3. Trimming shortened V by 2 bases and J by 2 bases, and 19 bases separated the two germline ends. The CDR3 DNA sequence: TGCGCCAGCAGCTTCAAGGGGACGGGAGTGGGACAAGAGACCCAGTACTTC. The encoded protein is CASSFKGTGVGQETQYF.

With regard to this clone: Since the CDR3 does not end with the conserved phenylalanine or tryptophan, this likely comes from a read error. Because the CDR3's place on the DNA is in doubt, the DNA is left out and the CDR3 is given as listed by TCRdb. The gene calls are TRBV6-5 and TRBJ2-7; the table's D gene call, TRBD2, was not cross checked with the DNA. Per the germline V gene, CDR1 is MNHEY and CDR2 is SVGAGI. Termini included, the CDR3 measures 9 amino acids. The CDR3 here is CASSYRAYC.

The CDR3 sequence: CASSDGSRGRVRNEQFF. The CDR3 coding sequence is TGCGCCAGCAGTGACGGTAGTCGAGGGAGAGTGCGGAATGAGCAGTTCTTC. The V gene is TRBV10-1, the J gene TRBJ2-1; perhaps TRBD2 as D (5 bases). Trimming took 3 bases from V and 7 from J, leaving 22 bases between them. This CDR3 comprises 17 residues. Germline V CDR1 and CDR2: WNHNN, SYGVQD (reference sequence).

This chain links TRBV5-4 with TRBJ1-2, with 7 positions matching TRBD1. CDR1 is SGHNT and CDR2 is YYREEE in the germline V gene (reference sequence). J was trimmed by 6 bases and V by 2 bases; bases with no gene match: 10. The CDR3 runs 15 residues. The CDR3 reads CASSFIGGGVDGYTF. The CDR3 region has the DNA TGTGCCAGCAGCTTTATAGGGGGCGGGGTGGATGGCTACACCTTC.

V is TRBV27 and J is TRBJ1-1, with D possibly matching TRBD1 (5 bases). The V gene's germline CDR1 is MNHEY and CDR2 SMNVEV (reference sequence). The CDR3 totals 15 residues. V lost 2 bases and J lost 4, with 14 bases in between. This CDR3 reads CASSLGGRVGTEAFF. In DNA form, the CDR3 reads TGTGCCAGCAGTTTAGGCGGCAGGGTCGGCACTGAAGCTTTCTTT.

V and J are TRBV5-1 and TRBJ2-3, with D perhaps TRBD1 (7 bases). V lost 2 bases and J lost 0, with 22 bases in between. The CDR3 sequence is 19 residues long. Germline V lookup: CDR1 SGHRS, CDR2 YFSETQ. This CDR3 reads CASSLAGGPTRASTDTQYF. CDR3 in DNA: TGCGCCAGCAGCTTAGCAGGGGGGCCTACTCGAGCTAGCACAGATACGCAGTATTTT.

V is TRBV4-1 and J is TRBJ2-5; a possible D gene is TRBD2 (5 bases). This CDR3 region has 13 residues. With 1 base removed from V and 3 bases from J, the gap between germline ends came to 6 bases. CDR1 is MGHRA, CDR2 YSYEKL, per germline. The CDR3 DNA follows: TGCGCCAGCAGCCAAGGGGAGAAAGAGACCCAGTACTTC. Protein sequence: CASSQGEKETQYF.

The CDR3 sequence is CASSPGADQPQHF. CDR3 DNA: TGTGCCAGCTCACCGGGCGCCGATCAGCCCCAGCATTTT. The chain couples TRBV18 to TRBJ1-5; no clear D. CDR3 length: 13 residues. V was cut by 3 bases and J by 5 bases, with 8 bases left in between. In germline, CDR1 is KGHSH, CDR2 LQKENI.

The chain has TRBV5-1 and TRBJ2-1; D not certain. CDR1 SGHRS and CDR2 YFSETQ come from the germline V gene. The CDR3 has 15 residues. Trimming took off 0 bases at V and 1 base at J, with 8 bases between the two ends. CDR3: CASSLDSPSYNEQFF. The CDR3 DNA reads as TGCGCCAGCAGCTTGGATTCTCCGTCCTACAATGAGCAGTTCTTC.

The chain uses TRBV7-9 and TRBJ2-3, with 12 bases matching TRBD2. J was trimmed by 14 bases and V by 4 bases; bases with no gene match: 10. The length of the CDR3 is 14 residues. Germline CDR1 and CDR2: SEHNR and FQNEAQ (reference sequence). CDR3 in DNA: TGTGCCAGCAGCTCCAGACTAGCGGGAGTACAGCGGTATTTT. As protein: CASSSRLAGVQRYF.

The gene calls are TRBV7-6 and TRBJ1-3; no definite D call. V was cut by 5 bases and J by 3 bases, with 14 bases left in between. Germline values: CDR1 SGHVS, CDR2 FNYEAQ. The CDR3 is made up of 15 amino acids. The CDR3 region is CASSPDTVYGNTIYF. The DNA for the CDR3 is TGTGCCAGCAGCCCCGATACAGTATATGGAAACACCATATATTTT.

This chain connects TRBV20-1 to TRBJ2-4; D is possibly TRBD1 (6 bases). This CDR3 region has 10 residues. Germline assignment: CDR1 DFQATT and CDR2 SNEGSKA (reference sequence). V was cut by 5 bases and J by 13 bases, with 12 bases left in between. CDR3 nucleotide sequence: TGCAGTGCTTCGGACAGCTTACAGTACTTC. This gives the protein CSASDSLQYF.

The CDR3 here is CASSGTSGLARRGELFF. The CDR3 DNA follows: TGTGCCAGTAGTGGAACCTCGGGACTAGCACGCAGGGGGGAGCTGTTTTTT. The rearrangement links TRBV19 to TRBJ2-2; 9 positions match TRBD2. V lost 5 bases to trimming and J lost 8 bases; unmatched junction nucleotides: 15. Germline CDR1 reads LNHDA; CDR2 reads SQIVND (reference sequence). The CDR3 sequence is 17 residues long.

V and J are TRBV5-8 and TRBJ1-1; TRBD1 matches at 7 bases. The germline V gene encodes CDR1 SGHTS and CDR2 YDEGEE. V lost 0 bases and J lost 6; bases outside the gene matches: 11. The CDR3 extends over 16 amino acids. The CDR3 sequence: CASSLETGWGPPEAFF. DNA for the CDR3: TGTGCCAGCAGCTTGGAGACAGGGTGGGGCCCCCCTGAAGCTTTCTTT.

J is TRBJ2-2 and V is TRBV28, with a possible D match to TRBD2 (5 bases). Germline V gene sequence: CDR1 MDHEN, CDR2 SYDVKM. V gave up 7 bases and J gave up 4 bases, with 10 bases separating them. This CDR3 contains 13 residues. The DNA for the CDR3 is TGTGCCAGCAACTCCGAGGGCACCGGGGAGCTGTTTTTT. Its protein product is CASNSEGTGELFF.

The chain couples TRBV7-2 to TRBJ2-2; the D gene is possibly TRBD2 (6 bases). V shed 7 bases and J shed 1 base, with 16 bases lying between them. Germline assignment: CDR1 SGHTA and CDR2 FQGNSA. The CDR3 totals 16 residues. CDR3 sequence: CASTGGGRLNTGELFF. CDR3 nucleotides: TGTGCCAGCACCGGAGGAGGGAGGTTGAACACCGGGGAGCTGTTTTTT.

CDR3 DNA: TGCGCCAGCAGTCCCGGGACAGGGAATTACGAGCAGTACTTC. Residues: CASSPGTGNYEQYF. The chain combines TRBV5-1 with TRBJ2-7; TRBD1 agrees at 9 bases. V lost 5 bases to trimming and J lost 4 bases; unmatched junction nucleotides: 7. The CDR3 has 14 amino acids. CDR1 is SGHRS, CDR2 YFSETQ, per germline. Full variable domain (outside the CDR3, taken from reference TRBV5-1 and TRBJ2-7): KAGVTQTPRYLIKTRGQQVTLSCSPISGHRSVSWYQQTPGQGLQFLFEYFSETQRNKGNFPGRFSGRQFSNSRSEMNVSTLELGDSALYLCASSPGTGNYEQYFGPGTRLTVT.

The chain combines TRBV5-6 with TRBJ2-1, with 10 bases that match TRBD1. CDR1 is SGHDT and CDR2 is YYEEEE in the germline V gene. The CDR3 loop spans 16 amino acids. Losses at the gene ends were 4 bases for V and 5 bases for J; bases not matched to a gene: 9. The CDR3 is CASSLLAGTGDNEQFF. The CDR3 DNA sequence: TGTGCCAGCAGCCTCCTAGCCGGGACAGGGGACAATGAGCAGTTCTTC.

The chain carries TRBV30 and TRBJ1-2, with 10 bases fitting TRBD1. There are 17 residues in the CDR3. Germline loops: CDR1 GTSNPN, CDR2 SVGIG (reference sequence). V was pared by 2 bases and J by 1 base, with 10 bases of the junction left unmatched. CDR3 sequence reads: CAWSRPGTGDFNYGYTF. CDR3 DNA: TGTGCCTGGAGTCGACCCGGGACAGGGGATTTTAACTATGGCTACACCTTC.

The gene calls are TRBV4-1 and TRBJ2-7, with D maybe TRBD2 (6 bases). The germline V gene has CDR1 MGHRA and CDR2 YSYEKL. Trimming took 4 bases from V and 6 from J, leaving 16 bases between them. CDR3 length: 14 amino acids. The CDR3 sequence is CASSRDPGLGEQYF. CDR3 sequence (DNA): TGCGCCAGCAGCCGGGACCCGGGACTCGGCGAGCAGTACTTC.

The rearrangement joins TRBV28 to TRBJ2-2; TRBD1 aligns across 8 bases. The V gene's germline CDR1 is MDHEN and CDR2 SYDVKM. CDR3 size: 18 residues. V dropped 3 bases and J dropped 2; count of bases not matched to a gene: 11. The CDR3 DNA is TGTGCCAGCAGTTTGGACAGGGTGTTTGCCTACAACACCGGGGAGCTGTTTTTT. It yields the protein CASSLDRVFAYNTGELFF.

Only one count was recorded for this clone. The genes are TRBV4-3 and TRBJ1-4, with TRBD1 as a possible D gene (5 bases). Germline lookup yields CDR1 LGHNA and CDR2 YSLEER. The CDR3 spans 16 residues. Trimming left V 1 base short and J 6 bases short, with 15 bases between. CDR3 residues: CASSQADSLDYEKLFF. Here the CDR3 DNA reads TGCGCCAGCAGCCAAGCCGACAGTTTAGACTATGAAAAACTGTTTTTT.

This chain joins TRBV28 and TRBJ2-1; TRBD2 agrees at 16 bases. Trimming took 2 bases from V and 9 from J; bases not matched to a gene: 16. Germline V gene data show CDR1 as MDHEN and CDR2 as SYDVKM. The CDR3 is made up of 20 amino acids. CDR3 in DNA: TGTGCCAGCAGTTTAGTACAGGACGGGACTAGCGGGAGGGCCGTGAGTGAGCAGTTCTTC. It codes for CASSLVQDGTSGRAVSEQFF.